This T cell receptor beta chain is drawn from a study of beta chain features in type 1 diabetes. What was sequenced were expressed TCRB transcripts, since all of the isolated RNA had been reverse transcribed. TCRdb's table, derived via immunoSEQ multiplex PCR, lists solely in-frame clones and lacks some. This sample has 450,000 to 550,000 clones, with around 30% found just once. The V end was cut by 0 bases, the J end by 8 bases, with 11 bases between. Germline CDR1 and CDR2: MNHEY and SVGAGI. The CDR3 is 14 amino acids. The V and J genes are TRBV6-5 and TRBJ2-1; maybe TRBD2 (6 bases). The origin of this receptor is a man aged 18-30 years in good health. Sequencing was done on a sample of naive CD4+ T cells from blood. The CDR3: CASSYSWGVDEQFF. As DNA, the CDR3 is TGTGCCAGCAGTTACTCGTGGGGGGTGGATGAGCAGTTCTTC.